The entry below gives a single TCR beta chain sequence along with its context. This entry belongs to a study of OX40 agonist ivuxolimab in advanced cancers. The CDR3 length is 15 residues. Trimming took 5 bases from V and 7 from J; bases not matched to a gene: 10. Germline-derived CDR1 and CDR2 are PRHDT and FYEKMQ (reference sequence). Measured with immunoSEQ multiplex PCR; TCRdb has only the in-frame clones, and not every one. The sample consists of approximately 94,000 clones, roughly 90% of them appearing once. This sequence joins TRBV13 and TRBJ2-1; 8 bases agree with TRBD2. The receptor was isolated from an adult with an advanced solid tumor such as melanoma, head and neck, liver or kidney cancer. The starting material was CD4+ or CD8+ T cells sorted from blood, obtained in a trial of the OX40 agonist ivuxolimab. The CDR3 loop reads CASSRDKRERNEQFF. As DNA, the CDR3 is TGTGCCAGCAGCAGAGACAAGCGGGAGAGGAATGAGCAGTTCTTC.